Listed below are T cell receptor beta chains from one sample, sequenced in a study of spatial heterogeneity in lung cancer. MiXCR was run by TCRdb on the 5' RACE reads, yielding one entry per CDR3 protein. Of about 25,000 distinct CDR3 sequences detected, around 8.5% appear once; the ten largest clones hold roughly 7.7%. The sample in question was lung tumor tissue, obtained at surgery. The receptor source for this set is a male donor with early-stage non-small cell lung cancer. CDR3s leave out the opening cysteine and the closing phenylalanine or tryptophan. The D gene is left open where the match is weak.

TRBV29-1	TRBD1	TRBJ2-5	SVEEKRGRQETQY
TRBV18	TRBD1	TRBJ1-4	ASSPPGTGGEKLF
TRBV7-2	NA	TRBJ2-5	ASSPRVLSETQY
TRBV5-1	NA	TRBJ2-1	ASSSDYNEQF
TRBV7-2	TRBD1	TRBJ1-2	ASSLEGQFYGYT
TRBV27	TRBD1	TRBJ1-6	ASNAGTGNSPLH
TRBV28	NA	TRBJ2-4	ASKEGPKNIQY
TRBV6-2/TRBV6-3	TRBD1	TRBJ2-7	ASNRPGTGGYEQY
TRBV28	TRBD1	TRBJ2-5	ASSQGQGGQTQY
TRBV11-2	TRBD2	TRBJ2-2	ASSREGTGELF
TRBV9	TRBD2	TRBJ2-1	ASSGPYGTSGDNEQF
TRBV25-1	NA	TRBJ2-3	ASSSQGATDTQY
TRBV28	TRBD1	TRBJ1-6	ASSLGSWTGSRPLH
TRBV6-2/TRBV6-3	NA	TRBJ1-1	ASMTSVRNTEAF
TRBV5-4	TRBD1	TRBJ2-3	ASSLPGQGWDTQY
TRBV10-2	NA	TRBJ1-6	ASSEGWNSPLH
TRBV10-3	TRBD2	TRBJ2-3	ASRLAGGTDTQY
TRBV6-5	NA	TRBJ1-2	ASRNGRNYGYT
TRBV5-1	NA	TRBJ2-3	ASSLTGLRSDTQY
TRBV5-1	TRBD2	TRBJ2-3	ASSPLAGEPDTQY
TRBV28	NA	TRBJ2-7	ASSPRYEQY
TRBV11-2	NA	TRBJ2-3	ASSPTGRDGDTQY
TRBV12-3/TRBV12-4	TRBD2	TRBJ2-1	ASSRPGLAGYNEQF